The following is a TCR beta chain sequence with its context. Its antigen is not identified. Amplification from RNA transcripts yielded the TCR beta CDR3 regions. First-round RT-PCR employed HTBI primers, with a second-round multiplex PCR after it. TCRdb redid the calling of the multiplex PCR reads with MiXCR, one entry per CDR3 protein. The data contain approximately 1.2 million distinct CDR3 sequences, about 38% of them singletons. This sample was included in a study of Graves' ophthalmopathy and Graves' hyperthyroidism. Study observations and caveats: Blood shared most expanded thyroid clonotypes above 0.001 frequency.

CDR1 is SGDLS and CDR2 is YYNGEE in the germline V gene. Trimming took 4 bases from V and 3 from J, leaving 11 bases between them. This CDR3 spans 15 amino acids. The TCR was taken from an adult man with Graves' hyperthyroidism. Sequenced: peripheral blood or thyroid tissue (not recorded which). The V and J genes are TRBV9 and TRBJ1-6, with D possibly being TRBD1 (5 bases). The CDR3 reads CASSPGLNYNSPLHF. The CDR3 DNA follows: TGTGCCAGCAGCCCGGGACTAAACTATAATTCACCCCTCCACTTT.